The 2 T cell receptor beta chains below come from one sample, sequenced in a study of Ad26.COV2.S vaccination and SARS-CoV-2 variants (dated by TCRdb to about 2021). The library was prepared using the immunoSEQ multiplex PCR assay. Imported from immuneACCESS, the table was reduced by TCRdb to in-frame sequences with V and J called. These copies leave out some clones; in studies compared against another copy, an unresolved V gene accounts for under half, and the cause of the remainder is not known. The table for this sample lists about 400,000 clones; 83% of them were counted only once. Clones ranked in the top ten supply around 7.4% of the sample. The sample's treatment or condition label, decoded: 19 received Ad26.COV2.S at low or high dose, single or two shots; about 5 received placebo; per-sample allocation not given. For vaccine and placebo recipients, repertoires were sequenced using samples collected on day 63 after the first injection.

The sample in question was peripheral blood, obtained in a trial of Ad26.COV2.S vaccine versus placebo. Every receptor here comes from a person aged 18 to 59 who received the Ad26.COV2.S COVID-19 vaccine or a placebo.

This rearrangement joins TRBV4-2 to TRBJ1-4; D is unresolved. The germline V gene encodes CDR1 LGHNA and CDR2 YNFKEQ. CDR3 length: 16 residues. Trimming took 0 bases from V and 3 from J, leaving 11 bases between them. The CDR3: CASSQDPQVANEKLFF. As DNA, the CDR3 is TGTGCCAGCAGCCAAGACCCGCAGGTCGCTAATGAAAAACTGTTTTTT.

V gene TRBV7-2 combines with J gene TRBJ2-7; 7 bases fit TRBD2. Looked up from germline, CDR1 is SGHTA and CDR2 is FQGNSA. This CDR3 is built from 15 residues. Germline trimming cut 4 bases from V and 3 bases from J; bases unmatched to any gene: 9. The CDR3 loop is CASSSPQRGVYEQYF. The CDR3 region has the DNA TGTGCCAGCAGCTCCCCTCAGCGGGGAGTCTACGAGCAGTACTTC.